This T cell receptor beta chain came from a study of Ad26.COV2.S vaccination and SARS-CoV-2 variants. Broader study findings: Post-vaccination breadth of spike-specific CD8+ and CD4+ T cell responses was reportedly substantial.

Using immunoSEQ multiplex PCR, the repertoire was profiled, and TCRdb retains in-frame clones only, with some absent. The sample lists about 420,000 clones; 88% were seen once. About this clone: What it binds is unknown.

The treatment here: around 19 received Ad26.COV2.S at low or high dose, single or two shots; about 5 received placebo; per-sample allocation not given. All samples were drawn on day 63, counting from the first vaccine or placebo injection. The germline CDR1 and CDR2 sequences are SGHNT and YENEEA. V shed 5 bases, J shed 7 bases, and the junction held 9 bases outside the gene matches. This CDR3 region has 15 residues. The clonotype originates from a person aged 18 to 65 who received the Ad26.COV2.S COVID-19 vaccine or a placebo. This chain joins TRBV11-3 and TRBJ2-3; 10 bases agree with TRBD1. This specimen consisted of peripheral blood, obtained in a trial of Ad26.COV2.S vaccine versus placebo. This CDR3 reads CASSSRDRGDYTQYF. In DNA, the CDR3 is TGTGCCAGCAGCAGCCGGGACAGGGGAGACTATACGCAGTATTTT.